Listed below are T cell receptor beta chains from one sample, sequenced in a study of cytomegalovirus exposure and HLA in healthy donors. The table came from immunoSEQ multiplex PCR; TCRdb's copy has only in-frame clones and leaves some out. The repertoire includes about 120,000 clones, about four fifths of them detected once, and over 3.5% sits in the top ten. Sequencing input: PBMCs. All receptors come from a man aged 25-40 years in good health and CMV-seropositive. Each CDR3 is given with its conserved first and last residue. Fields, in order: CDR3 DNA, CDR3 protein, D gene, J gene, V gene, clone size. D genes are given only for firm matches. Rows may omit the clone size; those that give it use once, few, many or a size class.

TGCGCCAGCAGCCAAGATCAGGTCCGCTATGGCTACACCTTC	CASSQDQVRYGYTF	.	TRBJ1-2	TRBV4-3	few
TGTGCCAGCAGCTCCCACTCTCTAGGAGGAGAGACCCAGTACTTC	CASSSHSLGGETQYF	.	TRBJ2-5	TRBV11-3	few
TGTGCCAGCAGCTCAGGACTAGCGGGGATCGCTAAATTTTTT	CASSSGLAGIAKFF	TRBD2	TRBJ2-3	TRBV9	.
TGCAGCGTTGGAGGTGAAGCTTTCTTT	CSVGGEAFF	.	TRBJ1-1	TRBV29-1	.
TGTGCCAGCAGAACTATTTGGGGCGGGAGGCGCACAGATACGCAGTATTTT	CASRTIWGGRRTDTQYF	TRBD2	TRBJ2-3	TRBV7-8	few
TGCGCCAGCAGCTCAGGGACAGACCCTTTTAATCAGCCCCAGCATTTT	CASSSGTDPFNQPQHF	TRBD1	TRBJ1-5	TRBV5-1	.
TGTGCCACCAGCAGAGATCAGACAGGGAACGAGCAGTACTTC	CATSRDQTGNEQYF	TRBD1	TRBJ2-7	TRBV15	.
TGTGCCAGCTCGGAGACAGGGCGGCAGCCCCAGCATTTT	CASSETGRQPQHF	TRBD1	TRBJ1-5	TRBV7-2	.
TGTGCCTGGAGTGTATTCCTAGCAGGCCACATAGGCCACAATGAGCAGTTCTTC	CAWSVFLAGHIGHNEQFF	.	TRBJ2-1	TRBV30	.
TGTGCCAGCAGTCACGGACAGGGGGCGGATGGCTACACCTTC	CASSHGQGADGYTF	TRBD1	TRBJ1-2	TRBV27	once
TGTGCCAGCAGCTTGGGAGGGTTGGACATTCAGTACTTC	CASSLGGLDIQYF	.	TRBJ2-4	TRBV5-6	.
TGTGCCAGCAGTGCACGGTTGAACACTGAAGCTTTCTTT	CASSARLNTEAFF	.	TRBJ1-1	TRBV6-4	.
TGCGCCAGCAGCCACGGACTAGCGGGAGCCCACGAGCAGTACTTC	CASSHGLAGAHEQYF	TRBD2	TRBJ2-7	TRBV4-3	.
TGTGCCAGCAGTGCGCTTAGCGGGGGGGCCGATACGCAGTATTTT	CASSALSGGADTQYF	TRBD2	TRBJ2-3	TRBV6-1	.
TGTGCCAGCACCCTGGGCCGGACACACAAATATGGCTACACCTTC	CASTLGRTHKYGYTF	.	TRBJ1-2	TRBV4-2	.
TGCAGCGTTGACAGGGAAAGATCCGGGGAGCTGTTTTTT	CSVDRERSGELFF	.	TRBJ2-2	TRBV29-1	.
TGTGCTAGTGGTCGGGGACAGATGGTCGCTAATGAAAAACTGTTTTTT	CASGRGQMVANEKLFF	TRBD1	TRBJ1-4	TRBV12-5	once
TGTGCCAGCAGTTTGGGTGACAGTTTCAACTATGGCTACACCTTC	CASSLGDSFNYGYTF	.	TRBJ1-2	TRBV28	.
TGCGCCAGCAGCCCGACAGGGGGCGCAGACTATGGCTACACCTTC	CASSPTGGADYGYTF	TRBD1	TRBJ1-2	TRBV5-1	.
TGCGCCAGCAGCTTGGATGGACAGGAGTTCTCTGGAAACACCATATATTTT	CASSLDGQEFSGNTIYF	TRBD1	TRBJ1-3	TRBV5-1	.
TGTGCCAGCAGCCCTGGGGCCCGGAGGGACTATGGCTACACCTTC	CASSPGARRDYGYTF	.	TRBJ1-2	TRBV7-8	.
TGTGCCAGCAGCTTAGGACAGTACACTGAAGCTTTCTTT	CASSLGQYTEAFF	.	TRBJ1-1	TRBV11-3	.
TGTGCCAGCAGCTTGAGGAGGACTAGCGATACGCAGTATTTT	CASSLRRTSDTQYF	TRBD2	TRBJ2-3	TRBV7-3	.
TGCAGCGCGGACAGGGGGGAGCTAACGGAGCAGTTCTTC	CSADRGELTEQFF	TRBD1	TRBJ2-1	TRBV29-1	once
TGCGCCAGCAGCTTGGTCGGGGTGAACACCGGGGAGCTGTTTTTT	CASSLVGVNTGELFF	.	TRBJ2-2	TRBV5-1	once
TGTGCCAGCATCACGGCGGGAGTAGGGGATACGCAGTATTTT	CASITAGVGDTQYF	TRBD2	TRBJ2-3	TRBV5-6	.
TGCAGCGTTGTGCGGCAGTTGAACACTGAAGCTTTCTTT	CSVVRQLNTEAFF	.	TRBJ1-1	TRBV29-1	few
TGTGCCAGCAGTTTTGCGGGAGGAACCAATGAGCAGTTCTTC	CASSFAGGTNEQFF	TRBD2	TRBJ2-1	TRBV28	.